This is a list of T cell receptor beta chains from one sample in a study. MiXCR, run by TCRdb on the 5' RACE reads, gives a single entry per CDR3 protein. This sample has some 57,000 distinct CDR3 sequences, with roughly 17% found just once. The specimen was naive CD4+ T cells sorted from blood. These receptors all come from a female donor with breast cancer. The CDR3 runs from the conserved cysteine through the conserved F or W. A D gene is named only where the DNA matches it firmly. Some rows have no size entry. The others give once, few or many, or a class for an expanded clone.

size	V	D	J	CDR3	DNA
.	TRBV12-2	.	TRBJ2-7	CASRFRTSGRTAATYEQYF	TGTGCAAGTCGCTTTCGGACTAGCGGGAGGACCGCCGCAACCTACGAGCAGTACTTC
.	TRBV4-3	.	TRBJ2-5	CASSQSSRSQETQYF	TGCGCCAGCAGCCAATCATCCAGAAGTCAAGAGACCCAGTACTTC
.	TRBV19	.	TRBJ1-6	CASRTASGRALHF	TGTGCCAGCCGGACAGCCTCGGGAAGGGCCCTCCACTTT
.	TRBV24-1	TRBD1	TRBJ2-1	CATSETTGGSYNEQFF	TGTGCCACCAGTGAAACGACAGGGGGCTCCTACAATGAGCAGTTCTTC
.	TRBV2	.	TRBJ2-5	CASSEGGVSQETQYF	TGTGCCAGCAGTGAAGGCGGGGTCTCTCAAGAGACCCAGTACTTC
few	TRBV29-1	TRBD1	TRBJ1-4	CSVGGDSNEKLFF	TGCAGCGTTGGGGGGGACAGTAATGAAAAACTGTTTTTT
.	TRBV28	TRBD1	TRBJ1-5	CASTGTGGRNQPQHF	TGTGCCAGCACCGGGACAGGGGGCCGCAATCAGCCCCAGCATTTT
.	TRBV5-1	.	TRBJ2-1	CASSLALAFNEQFF	TGCGCCAGCAGCTTGGCACTAGCTTTTAATGAGCAGTTCTTC
many	TRBV6-2/TRBV6-3	TRBD2	TRBJ2-3	CASSDRRTSDTQYF	TGTGCCAGCAGTGACCGACGGACTAGTGATACGCAGTATTTT
once	TRBV7-8	TRBD2	TRBJ2-1	CASSLGLVGNEQFF	TGTGCCAGCAGCTTGGGACTAGTGGGTAATGAGCAGTTCTTC
many	TRBV12-3/TRBV12-4	.	TRBJ1-1	CASGGQYSTEAFF	TGTGCCAGCGGAGGACAGTATTCCACTGAAGCTTTCTTT
large	TRBV5-6	.	TRBJ2-1	CASSWTGRQPNEQFF	TGTGCCAGCAGCTGGACGGGACGCCAACCCAATGAGCAGTTCTTC
few	TRBV5-1	.	TRBJ2-3	CASSLAPAGNTDTQYF	TGCGCCAGCAGCTTGGCCCCAGCGGGTAACACAGATACGCAGTATTTT
many	TRBV24-1	.	TRBJ2-1	CATRSSAHEQFF	TGTGCCACCAGATCTAGCGCCCATGAGCAGTTCTTC
.	TRBV18	.	TRBJ1-1	CASSPQAENTEAFF	TGTGCCAGCTCACCACAGGCGGAGAACACTGAAGCTTTCTTT
many	TRBV20-1	TRBD2	TRBJ2-3	CSAVVAGGGSDTQYF	TGCAGTGCGGTCGTGGCGGGAGGGGGATCAGATACGCAGTATTTT
.	TRBV2	.	TRBJ2-3	CASRGSTDTQYF	TGTGCCAGCCGGGGGTCCACAGATACGCAGTATTTT
.	TRBV5-1	.	TRBJ2-1	CASSNPLTPEQFF	TGCGCCAGCAGCAATCCTTTAACTCCTGAGCAGTTCTTC
few	TRBV4-1	.	TRBJ1-5	CASSQGIRVSNQPQHF	TGCGCCAGCAGCCAGGGGATCCGGGTTAGCAATCAGCCCCAGCATTTT
once	TRBV24-1	.	TRBJ1-2	CATSDHRGYTF	TGTGCCACCAGTGACCACCGGGGCTACACCTTC
few	TRBV20-1	TRBD2	TRBJ2-1	CSARDLRTSVNNEQFF	TGCAGTGCTAGAGATCTAAGGACTAGCGTGAACAATGAGCAGTTCTTC
few	TRBV7-2	TRBD2	TRBJ2-3	CASSPRSGSRTDTQYF	TGTGCCAGCAGCCCTCGCAGCGGGAGCCGCACAGATACGCAGTATTTT
.	TRBV2	TRBD2	TRBJ2-2	CAINPGGLAGSGELFF	TGTGCCATCAACCCGGGGGGACTAGCGGGATCCGGGGAGCTGTTTTTT
few	TRBV6-5	.	TRBJ1-1	CASSYSTPPEAFF	TGTGCCAGCAGTTACTCGACGCCACCTGAAGCTTTCTTT
.	TRBV5-1	.	TRBJ2-3	CASSLEARQTSTDTQYF	TGCGCCAGCAGCTTGGAAGCCCGGCAAACTAGCACAGATACGCAGTATTTT
few	TRBV5-1	TRBD1	TRBJ1-1	CASSLADRGEAFF	TGCGCCAGCAGCTTGGCGGACAGGGGCGAAGCTTTCTTT
many	TRBV6-1	TRBD2	TRBJ2-4	CASSVGGNKNIQYF	TGTGCCAGCAGTGTGGGGGGGAACAAAAACATTCAGTACTTC
few	TRBV6-1	TRBD1	TRBJ1-5	CASRNQGAGQPQHF	TGTGCCAGCAGGAATCAGGGGGCCGGGCAGCCCCAGCATTTT
.	TRBV5-1	.	TRBJ2-3	CASSLSGHLTDTQYF	TGCGCCAGCAGCTTGTCGGGACATCTCACAGATACGCAGTATTTT
few	TRBV5-1	.	TRBJ2-3	CASGASSRALTDTQYF	TGCGCCAGCGGTGCCTCGTCGCGCGCCCTCACAGATACGCAGTATTTT
few	TRBV7-9	.	TRBJ1-1	CASSPLYGQANTEAFF	TGTGCCAGCAGCCCCCTGTACGGGCAGGCCAACACTGAAGCTTTCTTT
few	TRBV27	.	TRBJ1-2	CASSLEGNRGYTF	TGTGCCAGCAGTTTAGAAGGGAACCGTGGCTACACCTTC
many	TRBV15	.	TRBJ2-7	CATSREKNYEQYF	TGTGCCACCAGCAGAGAGAAGAACTACGAGCAGTACTTC
.	TRBV6-1	TRBD1	TRBJ1-2	CASSENPTGVNYGYTF	TGTGCCAGCAGTGAAAACCCAACAGGGGTTAACTATGGCTACACCTTC
.	TRBV5-1	.	TRBJ2-3	CASSSGLAGATDTQYF	TGCGCCAGCAGCTCGGGGCTGGCGGGGGCCACAGATACGCAGTATTTT
.	TRBV9	.	TRBJ2-7	CASSVGVGDTNYEQYF	TGTGCCAGCAGCGTCGGAGTAGGGGACACCAATTACGAGCAGTACTTC
.	TRBV5-1	.	TRBJ2-1	CASSKNRYRFVKSYNEQFF	TGCGCCAGCAGCAAAAACAGATATCGTTTCGTAAAATCCTACAATGAGCAGTTCTTC
many	TRBV29-1	TRBD1	TRBJ1-1	CSATTGANTEAFF	TGCAGCGCCACAACAGGGGCGAACACTGAAGCTTTCTTT
few	TRBV20-1	.	TRBJ2-7	CSLKDSWAYEQYF	TGCAGCCTAAAGGACAGTTGGGCCTACGAGCAGTACTTC
many	TRBV7-3	.	TRBJ2-6	CASSLTSGANVLTF	TGTGCCAGCAGCTTAACATCTGGGGCCAACGTCCTGACTTTC
.	TRBV12-2	.	TRBJ2-2	CASRLGDLFF	TGTGCAAGTCGCTTAGGGGACCTGTTTTTT
many	TRBV20-1	.	TRBJ1-2	CSASSQSGYGYTF	TGCAGTGCTAGCTCCCAGTCCGGGTATGGCTACACCTTC
.	TRBV2	.	TRBJ2-1	CASTVTQGGEQFF	TGTGCCAGCACTGTGACCCAAGGTGGTGAGCAGTTCTTC
many	TRBV5-1	TRBD1	TRBJ1-2	CASSPYGQAAYGYTF	TGCGCCAGCAGCCCTTACGGACAGGCCGCCTATGGCTACACCTTC
few	TRBV20-1	.	TRBJ1-2	CSARSYGYTF	TGCAGTGCTAGGAGTTATGGCTACACCTTC
.	TRBV20-1	TRBD1	TRBJ2-5	CSARTGVQETQYF	TGCAGTGCTCGGACAGGGGTCCAAGAGACCCAGTACTTC
.	TRBV15	.	TRBJ2-3	CATSSTGRFTAGRDTQYF	TGTGCCACCAGCAGCACAGGCCGTTTCACCGCCGGAAGAGATACGCAGTATTTT
.	TRBV20-1	TRBD2	TRBJ2-1	CSAHTGTSGYNEQFF	TGCAGTGCGCACACCGGGACTAGCGGTTACAATGAGCAGTTCTTC
.	TRBV20-1	TRBD1	TRBJ2-7	CSASPGGSYEQYF	TGCAGTGCTAGTCCAGGGGGTTCCTACGAGCAGTACTTC
few	TRBV29-1	.	TRBJ1-2	CSVSGNYGYTF	TGCAGCGTTTCGGGAAACTATGGCTACACCTTC
.	TRBV20-1	.	TRBJ2-3	CSAKTAHLSGTDTQYF	TGCAGTGCTAAGACGGCCCATCTCTCGGGCACAGATACGCAGTATTTT
many	TRBV20-1	TRBD1	TRBJ1-4	CSASDRTGAGEKLFF	TGCAGTGCTAGCGATCGGACAGGGGCCGGTGAAAAACTGTTTTTT
.	TRBV4-2	TRBD1	TRBJ1-6	CASSQAGQGKSPLHF	TGTGCCAGCAGCCAAGCGGGACAGGGGAAATCACCCCTCCACTTT
few	TRBV20-1	TRBD2	TRBJ2-1	CSARDQGLAGAFEQFF	TGCAGTGCTAGAGATCAGGGACTAGCGGGGGCTTTTGAGCAGTTCTTC
.	TRBV6-1	.	TRBJ2-1	CASSEGPAGGGLSNEQFF	TGTGCCAGCAGTGAAGGTCCCGCAGGGGGAGGCTTGTCCAATGAGCAGTTCTTC
few	TRBV2	.	TRBJ1-1	CASSSQGVGPEAFF	TGTGCCAGCAGCTCCCAGGGAGTGGGGCCTGAAGCTTTCTTT
.	TRBV9	.	TRBJ1-3	CASSPWEGPGNTIYF	TGTGCCAGCAGCCCCTGGGAGGGACCCGGAAACACCATATATTTT
few	TRBV20-1	.	TRBJ2-6	CSAQISGANVLTF	TGCAGTGCCCAGATCTCTGGGGCCAACGTCCTGACTTTC
many	TRBV4-1	.	TRBJ1-5	CASSQARGNNQPQHF	TGCGCCAGCAGCCAAGCCCGGGGAAACAATCAGCCCCAGCATTTT